These 17 T cell receptor beta chains were all obtained from the same sample, sequenced in a study of cytomegalovirus exposure and HLA in healthy donors. Both 60 Vbeta primers and 13 Jbeta primers went into the PCR. Measured with immunoSEQ multiplex PCR; TCRdb has only the in-frame clones, and not every one. The sample shows 200,000 to 250,000 clones, and less than 1% sits with its ten largest clones. What was sequenced was PBMCs. These receptors originate from a woman aged 25 to 39 in good health and CMV-seropositive.

This chain connects TRBV5-4 to TRBJ1-2; D is unresolved. Germline V gives CDR1 SGHNT, CDR2 YYREEE (reference sequence). V was shortened by 1 base and J by 4 bases, with 11 bases between the two germline ends. This CDR3 is built from 14 residues. The CDR3 here is CASSLYRGSYGYTF. The CDR3 DNA sequence: TGTGCCAGCAGCTTGTACCGAGGGAGCTATGGCTACACCTTC.

The DNA of the CDR3 is TGTGCCAGCAGCTTGGCCGGAGGAGCTAACACAGATACGCAGTATTTT. This sequence encodes CASSLAGGANTDTQYF. The chain carries TRBV5-4 and TRBJ2-3, with D possibly TRBD2 on 5 matching bases. The CDR3 consists of 16 residues. Trimming left V 0 bases short and J 2 bases short, with 13 bases between. CDR1 SGHNT and CDR2 YYREEE come from the germline V gene (reference sequence).

The rearrangement joins TRBV4-2 to TRBJ2-3, with D maybe TRBD2 (6 bases). The germline CDR1 and CDR2 sequences are LGHNA and YNFKEQ. The ends were cut back, 2 bases at V and 0 bases at J, with 12 bases in the middle. The CDR3 sequence is 16 residues long. The CDR3: CASSQNSGASTDTQYF. The CDR3 nucleotides read TGTGCCAGCAGCCAAAATAGCGGCGCTAGCACAGATACGCAGTATTTT.

The rearrangement links TRBV5-1 to TRBJ2-2; 8 nucleotides match TRBD1. CDR3 length: 15 amino acids. The germline V gene encodes CDR1 SGHRS and CDR2 YFSETQ. V shed 4 bases, J shed 0 bases, and the junction held 2 bases outside the gene matches. This CDR3 is CASSQDRANTGELFF. The CDR3 DNA follows: TGCGCCAGCAGCCAGGACAGGGCGAACACCGGGGAGCTGTTTTTT.

In DNA, the CDR3 is TGTGCCAGCAGCTTGGACAGCCCCGGCCACTCACCCCTCCACTTT. The encoded protein is CASSLDSPGHSPLHF. V gene TRBV5-4 combines with J gene TRBJ1-6; D ambiguous. Deletions cut 0 bases from V and 10 bases from J, with 14 bases between. There are 15 residues in the CDR3. The germline V gene encodes CDR1 SGHNT and CDR2 YYREEE (reference sequence).

V usage is TRBV11-2 and J usage is TRBJ2-2, with a possible D match to TRBD2 (5 bases). The germline V gene has CDR1 SGHAT and CDR2 FQNNGV. The V and J ends lost 5 bases and 8 bases respectively, with 21 bases between them. The CDR3 has 16 amino acids. The CDR3 nucleotides are TGTGCCAGCAGCCGGACTGTAGGGCCCCAAGGGGGGGAGCTGTTTTTT. It translates to CASSRTVGPQGGELFF.

The V gene is TRBV14, the J gene TRBJ2-7; 12 nucleotides align to TRBD1. The V gene end was trimmed by 1 base and the J gene end by 9 bases; junction bases not matched to a gene: 10. CDR3 length: 16 amino acids. Germline lookup yields CDR1 SGHDN and CDR2 FVKESK. The CDR3: CASSQGPGQGARRQYF. CDR3 sequence (DNA): TGTGCCAGCAGCCAAGGACCGGGACAGGGGGCGCGGAGGCAGTACTTC.

The chain couples TRBV15 to TRBJ1-2; 11 bases are a match to TRBD1. Germline CDR1 LNHNV, CDR2 YYDKDF (reference sequence). The V and J ends lost 0 bases and 3 bases, in that order; junction bases with no gene match: 12. This CDR3 has 19 amino acids. The CDR3 nucleotides read TGTGCCACCAGCAGAGATCGAAGAGGGACAGGGGGACTGGACTATGGCTACACCTTC. Translation: CATSRDRRGTGGLDYGYTF. Full variable domain (remainder filled in from reference TRBV15 and TRBJ1-2): DAMVIQNPRYQVTQFGKPVTLSCSQTLNHNVMYWYQQKSSQAPKLLFHYYDKDFNNEADTPDNFQSRRPNTSFCFLDIRSPGLGDTAMYLCATSRDRRGTGGLDYGYTFGSGTRLTVV.

The CDR3, as DNA: TGTGCCAGCAGTCAAGACAGGGGGCCTCTTAGCAATGAGCAGTTCTTC. As protein: CASSQDRGPLSNEQFF. The rearrangement joins TRBV6-4 to TRBJ2-1; 10 bases are a match to TRBD1. V shed 5 bases and J 6 bases; nucleotides not matched to a gene: 10. Germline V lookup: CDR1 MRHNA, CDR2 SNTAGT. The CDR3 spans 16 residues.

The rearrangement joins TRBV18 to TRBJ2-7, with 8 nucleotides matching TRBD1. Germline-derived CDR1 and CDR2 are KGHSH and LQKENI. This CDR3 region has 17 residues. V lost 3 bases and J lost 4; bases outside the gene matches: 14. The CDR3 DNA is TGTGCCAGCTCACCCCCGTTAGAGGACAGGGCTCATTACGAGCAGTACTTC. It encodes CASSPPLEDRAHYEQYF.

The rearrangement joins TRBV19 to TRBJ1-2; perhaps TRBD1 as D (6 bases). The CDR3 runs to 15 residues. Germline-derived CDR1 and CDR2 are LNHDA and SQIVND (reference sequence). The germline V and J ends were trimmed by 7 bases and 5 bases, with 20 bases remaining between them. The CDR3 coding sequence is TGTGCCAGTACCGATCCCAGACAGGAGGAGTATGGCTACACCTTC. This encodes CASTDPRQEEYGYTF.

This chain links TRBV19 with TRBJ1-2; 10 positions match TRBD1. The germline CDR1 and CDR2 sequences are LNHDA and SQIVND (reference sequence). The J segment lost 3 bases and the V segment lost 5 bases, leaving 3 bases of the junction unmatched. This CDR3 region has 14 residues. The CDR3 protein is CASSFGTGDYGYTF. In nucleotides, the CDR3 is TGTGCCAGTAGTTTTGGGACAGGGGACTATGGCTACACCTTC. Full variable domain (rest looked up from reference TRBV19 and TRBJ1-2): DGGITQSPKYLFRKEGQNVTLSCEQNLNHDAMYWYRQDPGQGLRLIYYSQIVNDFQKGDIAEGYSVSREKKESFPLTVTSAQKNPTAFYLCASSFGTGDYGYTFGSGTRLTVV.

The chain couples TRBV5-1 to TRBJ2-6, with 7 positions matching TRBD1. The V segment lost 4 bases and the J segment 3 bases; nucleotides outside the gene matches: 7. Per germline, CDR1 SGHRS and CDR2 YFSETQ. The CDR3 extends over 16 amino acids. The CDR3 nucleotides are TGCGCCAGCAGCGGGGGACAGTTTATTGGGGCCAACGTCCTGACTTTC. This translates into CASSGGQFIGANVLTF.

The chain combines TRBV4-3 with TRBJ2-4, with D perhaps TRBD1 (6 bases). Germline CDR1 and CDR2: LGHNA and YSLEER. V lost 0 bases and J lost 12, with 12 bases in between. The CDR3 has 13 residues. This chain's CDR3 is CASSQDAGTNQYF. The CDR3 nucleotides read TGCGCCAGCAGCCAAGATGCCGGGACAAATCAGTACTTC.

The chain recombines TRBV27 with TRBJ2-7; 13 nucleotides line up with TRBD2. The J segment lost 2 bases and the V segment lost 6 bases, leaving 10 bases of the junction unmatched. The length of the CDR3 is 17 residues. CDR1 and CDR2 from the germline V gene are MNHEY and SMNVEV (reference sequence). Here the CDR3 DNA reads TGTGCCAGCAGCCCGAGAGCCGGGACTAGCGGGACCTACGAGCAGTACTTC. It encodes CASSPRAGTSGTYEQYF.

This chain connects TRBV6-1 to TRBJ1-3; tentatively, D is TRBD1 (5 bases). Deletions cut 3 bases from V and 2 bases from J, with 8 bases between. This CDR3 spans 14 amino acids. Germline loops: CDR1 MNHNS, CDR2 SASEGT. The CDR3 region is CASSEQGTGNTIYF. The CDR3 DNA follows: TGTGCCAGCAGTGAGCAGGGCACTGGAAACACCATATATTTT.

CDR3 sequence (DNA): TGTGCTAGTGGTTTGGAGGGGATATGGAATGGCTACACCTTC. The encoded protein is CASGLEGIWNGYTF. The chain has TRBV12-5 and TRBJ1-2, with a weak D call TRBD1 (5 bases). V was trimmed by 1 base and J by 6 bases, leaving 12 bases between them. The germline V gene encodes CDR1 LGHNT and CDR2 FRNRAP. The CDR3 is 14 amino acids.